What follows are 27 T cell receptor beta chains derived from one specimen sequenced in a study of blood T cells in healthy people across ages. A sample-barcoded 5' primer and a J-beta primer mix were used in a second PCR of roughly 7 to 11 cycles. MiXCR, run by TCRdb on the 5' RACE reads, gives a single entry per CDR3 protein. The data contain approximately 960,000 distinct CDR3 sequences, 25% to 35% of them seen just once; the ten biggest clones take up about a tenth. These data also formed part of another study, on T cells of mothers and their children.

The sample taken for sequencing was blood. The receptors come from a woman in her 40s in good health.

The chain combines TRBV7-9 with TRBJ2-7; possible D gene TRBD1, 6 bases. CDR1 is SEHNR, CDR2 FQNEAQ, per germline (reference sequence). Trimming removed 6 bases at V and 5 bases at J, with 17 bases between. The CDR3 is 14 residues long. CDR3 coding DNA: TGTGCCAGCAGGTCTTCCGGGACACTCGACGAGCAGTACTTC. Translation: CASRSSGTLDEQYF.

The chain carries TRBV4-1 and TRBJ1-1; 8 bases are shared with TRBD1. Trimming took 4 bases from V and 3 from J; bases not matched to a gene: 7. The V gene's germline CDR1 is MGHRA and CDR2 YSYEKL. The CDR3 covers 15 residues. Here the CDR3 reads CASSRLGQGDTEAFF. Here the CDR3 DNA reads TGCGCCAGCAGCCGCCTCGGACAGGGAGACACTGAAGCTTTCTTT.

The table lists this clonotype with many counts. The chain joins TRBV20-1 to TRBJ2-7; 9 bases fit TRBD1. CDR1 is DFQATT and CDR2 is SNEGSKA in the germline V gene (reference sequence). The CDR3 runs 14 residues. The V gene end was trimmed by 3 bases and the J gene end by 3 bases; junction bases not matched to a gene: 6. CDR3 sequence reads: CSASTGTGNYEQYF. CDR3 DNA sequence: TGCAGTGCTAGTACCGGGACAGGGAACTACGAGCAGTACTTC.

V usage is TRBV2 and J usage is TRBJ2-5; 14 nucleotides agree with TRBD2. CDR3 length equals 13 residues. Losses at the gene ends were 8 bases for V and 12 bases for J; bases not matched to a gene: 8. Germline CDR1 and CDR2: SNHLY and FYNNEI. For the CDR3, the DNA is TGTGCCAGCTCCGGGACTAGCGGGAGCGTTGAGTACTTC. Protein product: CASSGTSGSVEYF.

The chain links TRBV7-6 to TRBJ1-6, with D maybe TRBD1 (6 bases). The CDR3 has 17 amino acids. Germline V gene lookup returns CDR1 SGHVS and CDR2 FNYEAQ. V was clipped by 5 bases and J by 0 bases, with 14 bases between them. Here the CDR3 DNA reads TGTGCCAGCAGCCCTAGGGGGGGGAGCTCCTATAATTCACCCCTCCACTTT. It codes for CASSPRGGSSYNSPLHF.

In its sample, this clonotype was seen a few times. The CDR3 loop reads CASTAPPGGDEQFF. In nucleotides, the CDR3 is TGTGCCAGCACCGCTCCCCCGGGAGGAGATGAGCAGTTCTTC. V gene TRBV28 combines with J gene TRBJ2-1; 7 bases fit TRBD2. Germline V gene lookup returns CDR1 MDHEN and CDR2 SYDVKM. This CDR3 has 14 residues. The V segment lost 7 bases and the J segment 8 bases; nucleotides outside the gene matches: 11.

This clonotype was seen a handful of times. A much bigger clone sits one base away, suggesting this may be a read error. The rearrangement links TRBV5-1 to TRBJ2-1, with a weak D call TRBD1 (6 bases). Germline assignment: CDR1 SGHRS and CDR2 YFSETQ. Trimming stripped 3 bases from V and 10 bases from J, with 17 bases between. The CDR3 length is 14 residues. The CDR3 region has the DNA TGCGCCAGCAGCTGCGGAGCAGGGGCGGAGGAGCAGTTCTTC. Translated, it gives CASSCGAGAEEQFF.

A few counts support this clonotype. The rearrangement joins TRBV28 to TRBJ2-1; D perhaps matches TRBD1 (6 bases). The CDR3 contains 11 residues. The V and J ends lost 5 bases and 10 bases respectively, with 9 bases between them. Germline CDR1 is MDHEN and CDR2 is SYDVKM. The CDR3, as DNA: TGTGCCAGCAGTGTACAGGGAGAGCAGTTCTTC. This translates into CASSVQGEQFF.

The table lists this clonotype with a few counts. The chain uses TRBV20-1 and TRBJ2-7; 9 bases fit TRBD2. J lost 2 bases, V lost 2 bases, and 10 bases had no gene match. Looked up from germline, CDR1 is DFQATT and CDR2 is SNEGSKA (reference sequence). CDR3 length: 16 residues. The CDR3 here is CSARLFIAGVTYEQYF. The DNA for the CDR3 is TGCAGTGCTAGACTTTTCATAGCGGGGGTGACCTACGAGCAGTACTTC.

The chain carries TRBV20-1 and TRBJ1-2; maybe TRBD1 (5 bases). The CDR3 loop spans 12 amino acids. CDR1 and CDR2 from the germline V gene are DFQATT and SNEGSKA (reference sequence). V lost 2 bases and J lost 10, with 14 bases in between. The chain's CDR3 is CSARRTGLDYTF. For the CDR3, the DNA is TGCAGTGCTAGACGTACAGGTTTAGACTACACCTTC.

This CDR3 reads CASSRTGTINTGELFF. Written as DNA, the CDR3 is TGCGCCAGCAGCCGCACCGGGACGATAAACACCGGGGAGCTGTTTTTT. The V call is TRBV5-1, the J call TRBJ2-2, with D possibly called TRBD1 or TRBD2 (5 bases each). CDR3 size: 16 residues. The ends were cut back, 4 bases at V and 2 bases at J, with 15 bases in the middle. Germline assignment: CDR1 SGHRS and CDR2 YFSETQ.

This clonotype was detected many times. This chain joins TRBV7-2 and TRBJ2-5, with TRBD2 matching over 12 bases. Germline loops: CDR1 SGHTA, CDR2 FQGNSA. J gave up 5 bases and V 1 base, and 5 bases lay outside the gene matches. This CDR3 region has 16 residues. In DNA form, the CDR3 reads TGTGCCAGCAGCTTAGGCCCTAGCGGGGGGGTGGAGACCCAGTACTTC. Its translation: CASSLGPSGGVETQYF. The full variable domain, its missing parts supplied by reference TRBV7-2 and TRBJ2-5, is GAGVSQSPSNKVTEKGKDVELRCDPISGHTALYWYRQSLGQGLEFLIYFQGNSAPDKSGLPSDRFSAERTGGSVSTLTIQRTQQEDSAVYLCASSLGPSGGVETQYFGPGTRLLVL.

The V call is TRBV4-2, the J call TRBJ2-2; D gene unclear. V shed 2 bases and J shed 7 bases, with 14 bases lying between them. There are 15 residues in the CDR3. Germline V gives CDR1 LGHNA, CDR2 YNFKEQ. CDR3 DNA: TGTGCCAGCAGCCAAAACACGGACGGTAGCGGGGAGCTGTTTTTT. It specifies CASSQNTDGSGELFF.

This clonotype occurred a few times. This sequence may be a read error, since a much larger clone differs from it by one base. In DNA, the CDR3 is TGCAGCGCTATACTAGCGGGGGACCTCTACGAGCAGTACTTC. It is translated as CSAILAGDLYEQYF. The V gene is TRBV29-1, the J gene TRBJ2-7; 11 bases fit TRBD2. Germline trimming cut 7 bases from V and 3 bases from J; bases unmatched to any gene: 8. This CDR3 is 14 amino acids long. Germline V gene data show CDR1 as SQVTM and CDR2 as ANQGSEA.

This clonotype was detected a few times. This sequence joins TRBV7-3 and TRBJ1-1, with no clear D. The CDR3 runs 15 residues. Trimming removed 0 bases at V and 1 base at J, with 9 bases between. The germline V gene encodes CDR1 SGHTA and CDR2 FQGTGA. The CDR3 is CASSLTPDGNTEAFF. CDR3 sequence (DNA): TGTGCCAGCAGCTTAACACCGGACGGGAACACTGAAGCTTTCTTT.

This clonotype was counted between two and nine times. The chain links TRBV28 to TRBJ1-3; TRBD1 might be the D (6 bases). The V gene lost 5 bases and the J gene lost 0 bases, with 8 bases spanning the gap. CDR3 length: 14 amino acids. Germline loops: CDR1 MDHEN, CDR2 SYDVKM. This CDR3 is CASSGGGSGNTIYF. The CDR3 DNA sequence: TGTGCCAGCAGTGGAGGGGGCTCTGGAAACACCATATATTTT.

This clonotype has more than one count but fewer than ten. At one of its ends the junction is not consistent with the germline gene, which may arise from a read error. This chain joins TRBV12-3 or TRBV12-4 and TRBJ2-5; D gene ambiguous. This CDR3 region has 14 residues. The CDR3 reads CASSFSLLQESQYF. The DNA for the CDR3 is TGTGCCAGCAGTTTTAGTTTACTACAAGAGTCCCAGTACTTC.

This chain connects TRBV15 to TRBJ1-5; D not certain. The V and J ends lost 4 bases and 0 bases respectively, with 4 bases between them. This CDR3 has 13 residues. Per germline, CDR1 LNHNV and CDR2 YYDKDF (reference sequence). CDR3 coding DNA: TGTGCCACCAGCATGGATAGCAATCAGCCCCAGCATTTT. Protein product: CATSMDSNQPQHF. Filled out from reference TRBV15 and TRBJ1-5, the complete variable domain reads DAMVIQNPRYQVTQFGKPVTLSCSQTLNHNVMYWYQQKSSQAPKLLFHYYDKDFNNEADTPDNFQSRRPNTSFCFLDIRSPGLGDTAMYLCATSMDSNQPQHFGDGTRLSIL.

This chain connects TRBV12-3 or TRBV12-4 to TRBJ1-6; no clear D. The CDR3 is 15 amino acids. Trimming pared 0 bases from V and 6 bases from J, leaving 9 bases between. The CDR3 DNA follows: TGTGCCAGCAGTTTAGCGCGCGTTGGTAATTCACCCCTCCACTTT. Translating gives CASSLARVGNSPLHF.

This clonotype was observed a few times. The chain is built from TRBV2 and TRBJ2-3, with 14 bases identical to TRBD2. Trimming cost V 9 bases and J 2 bases; bases outside gene matches: 10. This CDR3 has 17 residues. Germline-derived CDR1 and CDR2 are SNHLY and FYNNEI. As DNA, the CDR3 is TGTGCCAGTACCCGGACTAGCGGGGGGAAAGTCACAGATACGCAGTATTTT. This gives the protein CASTRTSGGKVTDTQYF.

In regard to this clonotype: This clone may be a read error of a much larger clone one base away. The genes are TRBV4-3 and TRBJ2-6; weak D call: TRBD1 (5 bases). Germline CDR1 LGHNA, CDR2 YSLEER. The CDR3 totals 15 residues. For the CDR3, the DNA is TGCGCCAGCAGCCAAGCGAGCTCTGGGGCCAACGTCCCGACTTTC. This sequence encodes CASSQASSGANVPTF.

This clonotype was seen repeatedly, ten times or more. This chain connects TRBV12-3 or TRBV12-4 to TRBJ2-1; 7 bases match TRBD2. This CDR3 is built from 15 residues. Trimming cost V 7 bases and J 6 bases; bases outside gene matches: 12. DNA for the CDR3: TGTGCCAGCACCCCGGGAGGAGGGATTTCCAATGAGCAGTTCTTC. Its translation: CASTPGGGISNEQFF.

This clonotype was recorded at least ten times. The chain combines TRBV7-2 with TRBJ1-6; D is uncertain. The CDR3 loop spans 13 amino acids. Germline V CDR1 and CDR2: SGHTA, FQGNSA. The V end was cut by 5 bases, the J end by 6 bases, with 8 bases between. Here the CDR3 DNA reads TGTGCCAGCAGCCCCAATTTTAATTCACCCCTCCACTTT. This codes for CASSPNFNSPLHF.

This clonotype has a handful of counts. V usage is TRBV5-1 and J usage is TRBJ1-1; D gene unclear. The CDR3 spans 14 residues. Germline V gene sequence: CDR1 SGHRS, CDR2 YFSETQ. The V gene lost 4 bases and the J gene lost 1 base, with 11 bases spanning the gap. CDR3 residues: CASSPASANTEAFF. CDR3 in DNA: TGCGCCAGCAGCCCAGCCTCAGCGAACACTGAAGCTTTCTTT.

The chain is built from TRBV10-3 and TRBJ2-7, with TRBD2 identical over 7 bases. The ends lost 2 bases at V and 2 bases at J; junction bases unmatched: 9. Per germline, CDR1 ENHRY and CDR2 SYGVKD. The CDR3 spans 16 residues. The CDR3 DNA sequence: TGTGCCATCAGTGAGGTGGACGAGCGGGATACCTACGAGCAGTACTTC. It yields the protein CAISEVDERDTYEQYF.

On this clonotype itself: Just one base apart from a much larger clone, this may be a read error. This chain connects TRBV3-1 to TRBJ2-7; 7 nucleotides align to TRBD2. Trimming at V came to 1 base and at J to 7 bases, leaving 7 bases not matched to a gene. From germline, CDR1 is LGHDT and CDR2 YNNKEL (reference sequence). CDR3 length: 14 residues. The CDR3 DNA reads TGTGCCAGCAGCCAAGCAGGGAGGGTCGGGGAGCAGTACTTC. Protein product: CASSQAGRVGEQYF.

V and J are TRBV27 and TRBJ2-1; 12 bases align to TRBD2. The germline V gene has CDR1 MNHEY and CDR2 SMNVEV (reference sequence). CDR3 length: 15 amino acids. Trimming took 7 bases from V and 9 from J; bases not matched to a gene: 10. CDR3 DNA sequence: TGTGCCAGCACCCCGCTAGCGGGGGGGCGAGGTGAGCAGTTCTTC. Translation: CASTPLAGGRGEQFF.